These 5 T cell receptor beta chains originate from one sample sequenced in a study of blood T cell repertoires in COVID-19. Clones were sequenced by immunoSEQ multiplex PCR, and TCRdb holds only the in-frame ones, with some missing. The profile shows approximately 140,000 clones, 84% of them singletons. Input material: peripheral blood. Receptors were obtained from a young man with COVID-19, enrolled during active disease.

The genes are TRBV9 and TRBJ2-2, with 8 bases aligning to TRBD2. V was pared by 0 bases and J by 7 bases, with 5 bases of the junction left unmatched. This CDR3 has 15 residues. Looked up from germline, CDR1 is SGDLS and CDR2 is YYNGEE. The CDR3 sequence is CASSVDGRADGELFF. The CDR3, as DNA: TGTGCCAGCAGCGTAGACGGGAGGGCCGACGGGGAGCTGTTTTTT.

This rearrangement joins TRBV11-2 to TRBJ1-2; D might be TRBD1 (6 bases). There are 14 residues in the CDR3. Germline V lookup: CDR1 SGHAT, CDR2 FQNNGV. V lost 1 base, J lost 4 bases, and 10 bases lay in between. The CDR3, as DNA: TGTGCCAGCAGCTTAGGAGACAGGCGCTATGGCTACACCTTC. This gives the protein CASSLGDRRYGYTF.

In nucleotides, the CDR3 is TGCAGTGCTAGCCCAGGTGGTGGCTACACCTTC. Translation: CSASPGGGYTF. This rearrangement joins TRBV20-1 to TRBJ1-2, with unresolved D. The CDR3 totals 11 residues. CDR1 and CDR2 (germline): DFQATT, SNEGSKA (reference sequence). V lost 3 bases and J lost 7, with 9 bases in between.

The chain has TRBV6-2 or TRBV6-3 and TRBJ1-1; maybe TRBD1 (5 bases). Trimming pared 0 bases from V and 4 bases from J, leaving 9 bases between. The CDR3 is 14 residues long. Looked up from germline, CDR1 is MNHEY and CDR2 is SVGEGT. CDR3 in amino acids: CASSYSSGITEAFF. The CDR3, as DNA: TGTGCCAGCAGTTACTCGTCAGGGATCACTGAAGCTTTCTTT.

CDR3 in amino acids: CASSFTGGYGYTF. CDR3 DNA sequence: TGCGCCAGCAGCTTTACAGGGGGCTATGGCTACACCTTC. J is TRBJ1-2 and V is TRBV5-1; 8 bases align to TRBD1. The CDR3 sequence is 13 residues long. Trimming at V came to 2 bases and at J to 4 bases, leaving 1 base not matched to a gene. CDR1 and CDR2 (germline): SGHRS, YFSETQ. Using reference TRBV5-1 and TRBJ1-2 for the parts outside the CDR3, the full variable domain is KAGVTQTPRYLIKTRGQQVTLSCSPISGHRSVSWYQQTPGQGLQFLFEYFSETQRNKGNFPGRFSGRQFSNSRSEMNVSTLELGDSALYLCASSFTGGYGYTFGSGTRLTVV.